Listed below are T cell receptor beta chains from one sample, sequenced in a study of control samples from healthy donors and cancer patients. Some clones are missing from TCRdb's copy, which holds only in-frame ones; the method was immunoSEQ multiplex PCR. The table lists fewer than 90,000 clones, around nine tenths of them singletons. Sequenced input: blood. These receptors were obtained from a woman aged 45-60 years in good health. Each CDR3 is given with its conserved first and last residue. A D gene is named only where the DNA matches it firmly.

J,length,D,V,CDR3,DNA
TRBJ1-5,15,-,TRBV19,CASRDRGGSNQPQHF,TGTGCCAGTAGAGATAGAGGGGGAAGCAATCAGCCCCAGCATTTT
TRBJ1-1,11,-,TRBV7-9,CASSFLSEAFF,TGTGCCAGCAGCTTTCTATCTGAAGCTTTCTTT
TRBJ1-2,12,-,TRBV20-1,CSARGTGDGYTF,TGCAGTGCTCGTGGGACGGGGGACGGCTACACCTTC
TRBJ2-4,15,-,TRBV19,CARNLPGLGKNIQYF,TGTGCCAGGAACCTTCCGGGTTTGGGCAAAAACATTCAGTACTTC
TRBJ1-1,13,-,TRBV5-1,CASSSEANTEAFF,TGCGCCAGCAGCTCAGAAGCTAACACTGAAGCTTTCTTT
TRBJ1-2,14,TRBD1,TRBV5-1,CASNPGQGLYGYTF,TGCGCCAGCAACCCGGGACAGGGATTATATGGCTACACCTTC
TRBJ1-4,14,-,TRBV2,CASRLKRPPEKLFF,TGTGCCAGCAGATTAAAGAGACCGCCTGAAAAACTGTTTTTT
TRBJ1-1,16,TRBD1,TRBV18,CASSPTMGQGGTEAFF,TGTGCCAGCTCACCAACCATGGGACAGGGGGGAACTGAAGCTTTCTTT
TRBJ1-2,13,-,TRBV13,CASSLKGNYGYTF,TGTGCCAGCAGCTTAAAAGGGAACTATGGCTACACCTTC
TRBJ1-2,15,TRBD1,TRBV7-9,CASSLTGTGHYGYTF,TGTGCCAGCAGCTTAACCGGGACAGGGCACTATGGCTACACCTTC
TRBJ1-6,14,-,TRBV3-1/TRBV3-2,CASSQPVASSPLHF,TGTGCCAGCAGCCAACCGGTAGCGAGTTCACCCCTCCACTTT